The rows below give T cell receptor beta chains drawn from one sample of a study of shared clonotypes between healthy human individuals. Only in-frame clones appear in the TCRdb table, and some are missing; sequencing was by immunoSEQ multiplex PCR. The table includes around 2.1 million clones, 85% to 95% detected once. The sequencing input was naive CD8+ T cells from PBMCs. These receptors all come from a man younger than 35 in good health. Some clones in this sample may be carry-over from other donors' samples. CDR3s include the opening cysteine and the closing phenylalanine or tryptophan. The order of the fields is V gene, clone size, J gene, D gene, CDR3 DNA, CDR3 protein. A D gene is named only where the DNA matches it firmly. A clone size is listed for some rows: how often the clone was seen (once, few, many), or a class if it is expanded.

V gene: TRBV7-8
clone size: NA
J gene: TRBJ2-7
D gene: NA
CDR3 DNA: TGTGCCAGCAGCCCGGAGGGGCACCTAAGGGAGCAGTACTTC
CDR3 protein: CASSPEGHLREQYF

V gene: TRBV5-1
clone size: NA
J gene: TRBJ2-7
D gene: NA
CDR3 DNA: TGCGCCAGCAGCTGGAGTTCTACCGAGCAGTACTTC
CDR3 protein: CASSWSSTEQYF

V gene: TRBV7-8
clone size: NA
J gene: TRBJ2-3
D gene: NA
CDR3 DNA: TGTGCCAGCAGCTCCGGATTCGCAGATACGCAGTATTTT
CDR3 protein: CASSSGFADTQYF

V gene: TRBV5-4
clone size: NA
J gene: TRBJ2-7
D gene: TRBD2
CDR3 DNA: TGTGCCAGCAGCCCGTGGGCGGGAGGGCCGGACGAGCAGTACTTC
CDR3 protein: CASSPWAGGPDEQYF

V gene: TRBV19
clone size: NA
J gene: TRBJ2-4
D gene: NA
CDR3 DNA: TGTGCCAGTAAGGATTGGGACGGTGGAGCCAAAAACATTCAGTACTTC
CDR3 protein: CASKDWDGGAKNIQYF

V gene: TRBV19
clone size: NA
J gene: TRBJ2-1
D gene: TRBD2
CDR3 DNA: TGTGCCAGTAGCTACTGGACTAGTGCATCGGATGAGCAGTTCTTC
CDR3 protein: CASSYWTSASDEQFF

V gene: TRBV27
clone size: NA
J gene: TRBJ1-2
D gene: NA
CDR3 DNA: TGTGCCAGCAGTTTTTCTGTGGGTGGCGGCTACACCTTC
CDR3 protein: CASSFSVGGGYTF

V gene: TRBV7-9
clone size: NA
J gene: TRBJ2-1
D gene: TRBD1
CDR3 DNA: TGTGCCAGCAGCTTAGACCCATGGGGACAGCTCTTC
CDR3 protein: CASSLDPWGQLF

V gene: TRBV7-2
clone size: NA
J gene: TRBJ1-6
D gene: NA
CDR3 DNA: TGTGCCAGCAGCGACCGGGGGGACTCACCCCTCCACTTT
CDR3 protein: CASSDRGDSPLHF

V gene: TRBV19
clone size: NA
J gene: TRBJ2-1
D gene: TRBD1
CDR3 DNA: TGTGCCAGTAGTTGGGCACGGGGACAGGGTCATGAGCAGTTCTTC
CDR3 protein: CASSWARGQGHEQFF

V gene: TRBV19
clone size: once
J gene: TRBJ2-7
D gene: NA
CDR3 DNA: TGTGCCAGTAGTATAGATCTACGGGGTTACGAGCAGTACTTC
CDR3 protein: CASSIDLRGYEQYF

V gene: TRBV6-6
clone size: NA
J gene: TRBJ2-1
D gene: NA
CDR3 DNA: TGTGCCAGCAGTAAACCCGACATTTACAATGAGCAGTTCTTC
CDR3 protein: CASSKPDIYNEQFF

V gene: TRBV19
clone size: NA
J gene: TRBJ1-2
D gene: NA
CDR3 DNA: TGTGCCAGTAGTATCGGAGCTCTTACATGGGCTAACTATGGCTACACCTTC
CDR3 protein: CASSIGALTWANYGYTF

V gene: TRBV19
clone size: NA
J gene: TRBJ2-1
D gene: TRBD1
CDR3 DNA: TGTGCCAGTACCCACAGGGGGAATTACAATGAGCAGTTCTTC
CDR3 protein: CASTHRGNYNEQFF

V gene: TRBV6-5
clone size: NA
J gene: TRBJ2-7
D gene: NA
CDR3 DNA: TGTGCCAGCAGTTACTCGGGGCTCGAGTGGTCCGAGCAGTACTTC
CDR3 protein: CASSYSGLEWSEQYF

V gene: TRBV7-9
clone size: NA
J gene: TRBJ1-2
D gene: NA
CDR3 DNA: TGTGCCAGCAGCTTATCATCAGGGGCTAACTATGGCTACACCTTC
CDR3 protein: CASSLSSGANYGYTF

V gene: TRBV6-5
clone size: NA
J gene: TRBJ2-1
D gene: TRBD2
CDR3 DNA: TGTGCCAGCAGGAAGGGACTAGCGATTTACAATGAGCAGTTCTTC
CDR3 protein: CASRKGLAIYNEQFF

V gene: TRBV13
clone size: NA
J gene: TRBJ2-1
D gene: TRBD1
CDR3 DNA: TGTGCCAGCAGCCACCGGGACAGGGGGAACAATGAGCAGTTCTTC
CDR3 protein: CASSHRDRGNNEQFF

V gene: TRBV6-1
clone size: NA
J gene: TRBJ2-2
D gene: NA
CDR3 DNA: TGTGCCAGTCTAGCGCCTAACACCGGGGAGCTGTTTTTT
CDR3 protein: CASLAPNTGELFF

V gene: TRBV9
clone size: NA
J gene: TRBJ2-3
D gene: TRBD1
CDR3 DNA: TGTGCCAGCAGCGTGGGGACGGACAGGGAGGCAGATACGCAGTATTTT
CDR3 protein: CASSVGTDREADTQYF

V gene: TRBV4-3
clone size: NA
J gene: TRBJ1-2
D gene: NA
CDR3 DNA: TGCGCCAGCAGCCCAACCTGGGCAGGAACTAACTATGGCTACACCTTC
CDR3 protein: CASSPTWAGTNYGYTF

V gene: TRBV28
clone size: once
J gene: TRBJ2-7
D gene: TRBD2
CDR3 DNA: TGTGCCAGCAGTCCCGGGGGGGACGAGCAGTACTTC
CDR3 protein: CASSPGGDEQYF

V gene: TRBV7-9
clone size: NA
J gene: TRBJ1-1
D gene: TRBD1
CDR3 DNA: TGTGCCAGCAGTAAAACTAGGGGGCCGGGCACTGAAGCTTTCTTT
CDR3 protein: CASSKTRGPGTEAFF

V gene: TRBV28
clone size: NA
J gene: TRBJ2-7
D gene: NA
CDR3 DNA: TGTGCCAGCAGTTTAAGTTGGGCGGTCGAGCAGTACTTC
CDR3 protein: CASSLSWAVEQYF

V gene: TRBV28
clone size: NA
J gene: TRBJ1-5
D gene: TRBD1
CDR3 DNA: TGTGCCAGCAGTTTCGGGACAGGTTTCCAGCCCCAGCATTTT
CDR3 protein: CASSFGTGFQPQHF

V gene: TRBV4-2
clone size: once
J gene: TRBJ2-1
D gene: TRBD2
CDR3 DNA: TGTGCCAGCAGACTCACTAGCGGGAGGGGCAATGAGCAGTTCTTC
CDR3 protein: CASRLTSGRGNEQFF

V gene: TRBV7-9
clone size: NA
J gene: TRBJ2-1
D gene: NA
CDR3 DNA: TGTGCCAGCAGCTCTAACCGGGACACCTCCTACAATGAGCAGTTCTTC
CDR3 protein: CASSSNRDTSYNEQFF

V gene: TRBV15
clone size: NA
J gene: TRBJ2-7
D gene: NA
CDR3 DNA: TGTGCCACCAGTGAAGGGCGAGGCTACGAGCAGTACTTC
CDR3 protein: CATSEGRGYEQYF

V gene: TRBV10-3
clone size: NA
J gene: TRBJ2-1
D gene: TRBD2
CDR3 DNA: TGTGCCATCAGTGAGGTGCTAGCGGGAGTTGGGAATGAGCAGTTCTTC
CDR3 protein: CAISEVLAGVGNEQFF

V gene: TRBV9
clone size: NA
J gene: TRBJ2-5
D gene: TRBD1
CDR3 DNA: TGTGCCAGCAGCGCCCAGCTAGACAGGGTACCCGAGACCCAGTACTTC
CDR3 protein: CASSAQLDRVPETQYF

V gene: TRBV6-1
clone size: once
J gene: TRBJ1-2
D gene: NA
CDR3 DNA: TGTGCCAGCAGTTCCTATGGCTACACCTTC
CDR3 protein: CASSSYGYTF

V gene: TRBV28
clone size: NA
J gene: TRBJ1-4
D gene: NA
CDR3 DNA: TGTGCCAGCAGAACCGGGGGAGCACTGTTTTTT
CDR3 protein: CASRTGGALFF

V gene: TRBV7-3
clone size: NA
J gene: TRBJ2-1
D gene: NA
CDR3 DNA: TGTGCCAGCAGCTCAGGCGTCACCTTAGTGAATGAGCAGTTCTTC
CDR3 protein: CASSSGVTLVNEQFF

V gene: TRBV28
clone size: NA
J gene: TRBJ1-5
D gene: NA
CDR3 DNA: TGTGCCAGCAGTCCCTTTGAATACGGGAATCAGCCCCAGCATTTT
CDR3 protein: CASSPFEYGNQPQHF

V gene: TRBV15
clone size: NA
J gene: TRBJ2-3
D gene: NA
CDR3 DNA: TGTGCCACCAGCAGACTAGCGAAGGGCACAGATACGCAGTATTTT
CDR3 protein: CATSRLAKGTDTQYF

V gene: TRBV11-2
clone size: NA
J gene: TRBJ2-5
D gene: TRBD1
CDR3 DNA: TGTGCCAGCAGTCCTACTCCGGGACAGCAAGAGACCCAGTACTTC
CDR3 protein: CASSPTPGQQETQYF

V gene: TRBV7-9
clone size: NA
J gene: TRBJ2-7
D gene: TRBD1
CDR3 DNA: TGTGCCAGCAGTCCGGACAGGGGGCAAGACTACGAGCAGTACTTC
CDR3 protein: CASSPDRGQDYEQYF

V gene: TRBV27
clone size: NA
J gene: TRBJ2-4
D gene: TRBD2
CDR3 DNA: TGTGCCAGCAGTTTAACTGGGACTAGCGGAAACATTCAGTACTTC
CDR3 protein: CASSLTGTSGNIQYF

V gene: TRBV27
clone size: NA
J gene: TRBJ2-6
D gene: NA
CDR3 DNA: TGTGCCAGCAGTTTATCGTCGGGGCCGCCATCCGGGGCCAACGTCCTGACTTTC
CDR3 protein: CASSLSSGPPSGANVLTF

V gene: TRBV7-9
clone size: NA
J gene: TRBJ2-7
D gene: TRBD1
CDR3 DNA: TGTGCCAGCAGCCTGCCCCCTAAAGGACAGGTCCAGTCCTACGAGCAGTACTTC
CDR3 protein: CASSLPPKGQVQSYEQYF

V gene: TRBV4-1
clone size: once
J gene: TRBJ2-2
D gene: NA
CDR3 DNA: TGCGCCAGCAGCCAAGCGGAGAGGATGCGGTCCGGGGAGCTGTTTTTT
CDR3 protein: CASSQAERMRSGELFF

V gene: TRBV10-2
clone size: NA
J gene: TRBJ1-1
D gene: NA
CDR3 DNA: TGCGCCACTGGGAGCGGGAACACTGAAGCTTTCTTT
CDR3 protein: CATGSGNTEAFF

V gene: TRBV7-2
clone size: NA
J gene: TRBJ2-7
D gene: TRBD2
CDR3 DNA: TGTGCCAGCAGCTTCAACGGCGGGGGCTACGAGCAGTACTTC
CDR3 protein: CASSFNGGGYEQYF

V gene: TRBV7-3
clone size: few
J gene: TRBJ1-1
D gene: NA
CDR3 DNA: TGTGCCAGCAGCTTAAATGGGGCGGGGAACACTGAAGCTTTCTTT
CDR3 protein: CASSLNGAGNTEAFF

V gene: TRBV27
clone size: NA
J gene: TRBJ1-2
D gene: TRBD1
CDR3 DNA: TGTGCCAGCAGTCAGGACAGGGGGCATGGAGGCTACACCTTC
CDR3 protein: CASSQDRGHGGYTF

V gene: TRBV11-2
clone size: NA
J gene: TRBJ2-4
D gene: NA
CDR3 DNA: TGTGCCAGCAGCTTAGCCCAGGAGAACATTCAGTACTTC
CDR3 protein: CASSLAQENIQYF

V gene: TRBV19
clone size: NA
J gene: TRBJ2-3
D gene: TRBD2
CDR3 DNA: TGTGCCAGTAGTATGATGGGACCCGGACTAGTGGGGGATACGCAGTATTTT
CDR3 protein: CASSMMGPGLVGDTQYF

V gene: TRBV27
clone size: NA
J gene: TRBJ2-1
D gene: NA
CDR3 DNA: TGTGCCAGCAGTTTCTCTCGACGGATTAGCTCCTACAATGAGCAGTTCTTC
CDR3 protein: CASSFSRRISSYNEQFF

V gene: TRBV21-1
clone size: NA
J gene: TRBJ2-7
D gene: NA
CDR3 DNA: TGTGCCAGCGGCCACTCGGGGCGGGCCTACGAGCAGTACTTC
CDR3 protein: CASGHSGRAYEQYF

V gene: TRBV9
clone size: NA
J gene: TRBJ2-7
D gene: NA
CDR3 DNA: TGTGCCAGCAGCCCGAGCGGGTCGAGAGCATACGAGCAGTACTTC
CDR3 protein: CASSPSGSRAYEQYF

V gene: TRBV4-2
clone size: NA
J gene: TRBJ1-1
D gene: NA
CDR3 DNA: TGTGCCAGCAGCCAAGATGTCCGAATAATGAACACTGAAGCTTTCTTT
CDR3 protein: CASSQDVRIMNTEAFF

V gene: TRBV7-9
clone size: once
J gene: TRBJ1-3
D gene: NA
CDR3 DNA: TGTGCCAGCAGCTCGATTGGGACCGTAGGGGACACCATATATTTT
CDR3 protein: CASSSIGTVGDTIYF

V gene: TRBV11-2
clone size: NA
J gene: TRBJ2-7
D gene: NA
CDR3 DNA: TGTGCCAGCAGCCAAGGGAGCTACGAGCAGTACTTC
CDR3 protein: CASSQGSYEQYF

V gene: TRBV6-5
clone size: NA
J gene: TRBJ1-2
D gene: NA
CDR3 DNA: TGTGCCAGCAGTCGGGACGGCGGTTGGGGAGGCTACACCTTC
CDR3 protein: CASSRDGGWGGYTF

V gene: TRBV6-9
clone size: NA
J gene: TRBJ2-5
D gene: NA
CDR3 DNA: TGTGCCGGTCACCGGGGGACAGCCCCAAAAGAGACCCAGTACTTC
CDR3 protein: CAGHRGTAPKETQYF

V gene: TRBV9
clone size: NA
J gene: TRBJ2-1
D gene: TRBD2
CDR3 DNA: TGTGCCAGCAGCTACCCAAGTTCCAAGGTGGCGGGAGTATCCTACAATGAGCAGTTCTTC
CDR3 protein: CASSYPSSKVAGVSYNEQFF